The entry below describes one TCR beta chain. This beta chain slipped into a library made for alpha chains as a stray read, so its size is not meaningful. A single record per CDR3 protein comes from TCRdb applying MiXCR to the RT-PCR reads. Seen here are under 8,000 distinct CDR3 sequences, roughly nine tenths observed once, and the top ten hold 6.5% to 8.5%. The germline V gene has CDR1 LGHNA and CDR2 YNFKEQ. Germline trimming cut 5 bases from V and 2 bases from J; bases unmatched to any gene: 13. The CDR3 has 18 amino acids. The chain combines TRBV4-2 with TRBJ1-5, with 9 bases fitting TRBD1. Material: memory CD4+ T cells from blood. The receptor was isolated from a female donor in good health, serving as a healthy control. The chain's CDR3 is CASSTDRGRGSGNQPQHF. The DNA for the CDR3 is TGTGCCAGCAGCACGGACAGGGGCCGGGGAAGCGGCAATCAGCCCCAGCATTTT.